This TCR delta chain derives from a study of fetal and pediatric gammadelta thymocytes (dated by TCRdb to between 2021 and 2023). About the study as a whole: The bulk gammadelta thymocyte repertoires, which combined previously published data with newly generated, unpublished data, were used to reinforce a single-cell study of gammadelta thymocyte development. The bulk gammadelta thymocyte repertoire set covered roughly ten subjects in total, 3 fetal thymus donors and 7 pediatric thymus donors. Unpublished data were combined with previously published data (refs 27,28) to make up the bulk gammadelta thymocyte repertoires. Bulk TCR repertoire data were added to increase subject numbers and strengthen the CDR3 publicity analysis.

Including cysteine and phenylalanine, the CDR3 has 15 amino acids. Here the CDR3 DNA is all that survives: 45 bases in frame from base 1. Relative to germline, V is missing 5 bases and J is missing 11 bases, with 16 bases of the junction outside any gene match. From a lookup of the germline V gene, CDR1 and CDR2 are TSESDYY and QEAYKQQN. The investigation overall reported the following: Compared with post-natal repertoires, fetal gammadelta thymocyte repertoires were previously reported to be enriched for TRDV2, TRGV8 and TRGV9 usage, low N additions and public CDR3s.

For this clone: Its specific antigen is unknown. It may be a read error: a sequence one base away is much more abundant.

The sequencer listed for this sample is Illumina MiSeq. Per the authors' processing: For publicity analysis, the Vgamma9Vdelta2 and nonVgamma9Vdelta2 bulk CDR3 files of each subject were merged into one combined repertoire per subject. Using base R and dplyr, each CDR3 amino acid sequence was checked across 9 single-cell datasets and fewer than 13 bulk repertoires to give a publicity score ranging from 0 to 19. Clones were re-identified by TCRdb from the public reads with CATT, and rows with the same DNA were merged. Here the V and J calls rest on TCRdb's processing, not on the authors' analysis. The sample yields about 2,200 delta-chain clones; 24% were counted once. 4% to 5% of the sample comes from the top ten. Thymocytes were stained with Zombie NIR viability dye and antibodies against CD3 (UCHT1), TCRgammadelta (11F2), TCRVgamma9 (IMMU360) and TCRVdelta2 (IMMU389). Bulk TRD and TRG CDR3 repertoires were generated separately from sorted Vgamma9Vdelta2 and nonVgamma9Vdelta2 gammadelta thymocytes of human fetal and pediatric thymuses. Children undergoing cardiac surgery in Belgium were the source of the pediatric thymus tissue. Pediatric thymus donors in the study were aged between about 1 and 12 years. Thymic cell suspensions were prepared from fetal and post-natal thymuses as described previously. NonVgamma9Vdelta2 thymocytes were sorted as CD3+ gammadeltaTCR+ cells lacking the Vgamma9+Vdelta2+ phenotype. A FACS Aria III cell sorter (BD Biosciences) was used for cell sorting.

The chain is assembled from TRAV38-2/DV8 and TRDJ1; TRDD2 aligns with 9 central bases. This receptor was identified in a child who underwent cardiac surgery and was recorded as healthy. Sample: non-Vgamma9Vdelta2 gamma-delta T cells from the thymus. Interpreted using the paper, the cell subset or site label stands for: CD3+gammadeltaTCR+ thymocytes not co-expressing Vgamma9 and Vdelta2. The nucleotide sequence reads TGTGCTTATAGTGGGCCTTCCTACCCGTGCTGGGTGCTCATCTTT. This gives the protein CAYSGPSYPCWVLIF.